The 4 T cell receptor beta chains below all came from one sample that was sequenced in a study of beta chain features in type 1 diabetes. All of the isolated RNA was reverse transcribed, so expressed TCRB transcripts were sequenced. TCRdb keeps only in-frame clones here, not all; method: immunoSEQ multiplex PCR. In the table there are 250,000 to 400,000 clones, approximately 15% of which are singletons. The sample taken for sequencing was central memory CD4+ T cells from blood. All receptors derive from a young man in good health.

This clone has a handful of counts. The chain is built from TRBV30 and TRBJ1-4; TRBD1 aligns across 8 bases. Trimming took 4 bases from V and 2 from J; bases not matched to a gene: 6. The germline CDR1 and CDR2 sequences are GTSNPN and SVGIG (reference sequence). The CDR3 totals 15 residues. As DNA, the CDR3 is TGTGCCTGGATACAGGGGGGAGCGACTAATGAAAAACTGTTTTTT. It encodes CAWIQGGATNEKLFF.

The V call is TRBV11-2, the J call TRBJ2-2; the D is unclear. The CDR3 runs 11 residues. Germline CDR1 is SGHAT and CDR2 is FQNNGV. Trimming pared 5 bases from V and 5 bases from J, leaving 3 bases between. The CDR3 spells CASSLTGELFF. Here the CDR3 DNA reads TGTGCCAGCAGCCTTACCGGGGAGCTGTTTTTT.

This clone was seen only a few times. CDR3 in amino acids: CASSGAGAEAFF. CDR3 DNA sequence: TGTGCCAGCTCAGGGGCAGGCGCCGAAGCTTTCTTT. The V call is TRBV18, the J call TRBJ1-1, with a tentative D call TRBD1 (5 bases). V lost 5 bases to trimming and J lost 8 bases, with 12 bases between them. In germline, CDR1 is KGHSH, CDR2 LQKENI. The CDR3 has 12 residues.

This sequence joins TRBV6-5 and TRBJ2-4, with D hard to call. Per germline, CDR1 MNHEY and CDR2 SVGAGI. This CDR3 is 13 amino acids long. V lost 4 bases to trimming and J lost 11 bases, with 15 bases between them. CDR3 sequence: CASSSSSYSLQYF. The CDR3 DNA reads as TGTGCCAGCAGTTCATCCAGCTATAGCCTTCAGTACTTC.